A selection of T cell receptor beta chains follows, all from one sample in a study of OX40 agonist ivuxolimab in advanced cancers. Clones were read by immunoSEQ multiplex PCR, and TCRdb kept only the in-frame ones, dropping some. The table lists 9,500 to 10,000 clones, roughly 90% of them singletons. The sequencing used CD4+ or CD8+ T cells sorted from blood, collected in a trial of the OX40 agonist ivuxolimab. The receptors come from an adult with an advanced solid tumor such as melanoma, head and neck, liver or kidney cancer. CDR3s include the opening cysteine and the closing phenylalanine or tryptophan. A D gene is named only where the DNA matches it firmly. Some rows mark clone size as missing; the rest say once, few, many or name a class of expanded clone.

V gene	D gene	clone size	J gene	CDR3 protein	CDR3 DNA
TRBV28	TRBD1	NA	TRBJ2-5	CASTSRRTGFQETQYF	TGTGCCAGCACCTCACGGCGGACAGGATTCCAAGAGACCCAGTACTTC
TRBV5-5	NA	NA	TRBJ1-2	CASSLAGRLDYGYTF	TGTGCCAGCAGCTTGGCAGGGAGGCTCGACTATGGCTACACCTTC
TRBV4-2	TRBD2	NA	TRBJ2-3	CASSLRAGDTTDTQYF	TGTGCCAGCAGCCTGAGAGCGGGAGACACCACAGATACGCAGTATTTT
TRBV7-3	NA	NA	TRBJ2-7	CASSSGRDAEQYF	TGTGCCAGCAGCTCGGGCCGAGACGCCGAGCAGTACTTC
TRBV11-2	TRBD1	NA	TRBJ2-7	CASSSYRGRREQYF	TGTGCCAGCAGCTCCTACAGGGGAAGGCGTGAGCAGTACTTC
TRBV27	TRBD2	NA	TRBJ2-7	CASSLGTNRYYEQYF	TGTGCCAGCAGTTTAGGGACTAACCGTTACTACGAGCAGTACTTC
TRBV28	NA	NA	TRBJ2-3	CASSSAMRPGYQYF	TGTGCCAGCAGCAGTGCCATGAGGCCAGGCTACCAGTATTTT
TRBV9	TRBD1	NA	TRBJ1-5	CASSFGQGGQPQHF	TGTGCCAGCAGTTTTGGACAGGGGGGACAGCCCCAGCATTTT
TRBV7-9	NA	once	TRBJ2-1	CASTPSGGNEQFF	TGTGCCAGCACCCCCTCAGGTGGCAATGAGCAGTTCTTC
TRBV5-8	NA	NA	TRBJ2-1	CASSFRNEQFF	TGTGCCAGCAGCTTCAGGAATGAGCAGTTCTTC
TRBV4-1	TRBD1	NA	TRBJ2-7	CASSQGPGTGVDYEQYF	TGCGCCAGCAGCCAAGGACCCGGGACAGGGGTCGACTACGAGCAGTACTTC
TRBV10-3	NA	NA	TRBJ2-1	CAIRGAPYNEQFF	TGTGCCATCAGGGGAGCGCCCTACAATGAGCAGTTCTTC
TRBV4-1	TRBD2	NA	TRBJ2-7	CASSRLAAGISEQYF	TGCGCCAGCAGCCGCCTAGCGGCCGGGATTAGCGAGCAGTACTTC
TRBV5-5	NA	NA	TRBJ1-5	CASRRDVSSNQPQHF	TGTGCCAGCAGACGGGACGTTTCTAGCAATCAGCCCCAGCATTTT
TRBV6-1	NA	NA	TRBJ2-7	CASSRDWSFEQYF	TGTGCCAGCAGTCGGGACTGGAGTTTCGAGCAGTACTTC
TRBV28	NA	NA	TRBJ2-2	CATRRNTGELFF	TGTGCCACCAGGAGGAACACCGGGGAGCTGTTTTTT
TRBV29-1	TRBD2	once	TRBJ2-3	CSVEDPGTSGSLTQYF	TGCAGCGTTGAAGACCCCGGGACTAGCGGGTCCCTGACGCAGTATTTT
TRBV19	NA	NA	TRBJ2-5	CASSLLRAAPGETQYF	TGTGCCAGTAGTCTGTTACGGGCCGCGCCGGGAGAGACCCAGTACTTC
TRBV7-2	NA	NA	TRBJ2-7	CASSLGGDPSSYEQYF	TGTGCCAGCAGCTTAGGTGGGGATCCCTCCTCCTACGAGCAGTACTTC
TRBV5-1	NA	NA	TRBJ1-5	CASSFTGERNQPQHF	TGCGCCAGCAGCTTCACGGGAGAAAGGAATCAGCCCCAGCATTTT
TRBV29-1	TRBD2	NA	TRBJ2-3	CSVVATREGSTDTQYF	TGCAGCGTTGTGGCCACGCGGGAGGGAAGCACAGATACGCAGTATTTT
TRBV27	NA	NA	TRBJ2-3	CASSFSSRRGGIDTQYF	TGTGCCAGCAGTTTTTCCTCCAGGAGGGGGGGCATAGATACGCAGTATTTT
TRBV2	NA	once	TRBJ2-5	CASSLHIQETQYF	TGTGCCAGCAGTTTACATATACAAGAGACCCAGTACTTC
TRBV7-2	NA	NA	TRBJ2-1	CASSRETTTQNEQFF	TGTGCCAGCAGCCGCGAGACTACGACCCAGAATGAGCAGTTCTTC
TRBV7-2	TRBD2	once	TRBJ2-7	CASSYSGVPYEQYF	TGTGCCAGCAGCTATAGCGGGGTTCCCTACGAGCAGTACTTC
TRBV18	NA	NA	TRBJ1-5	CASSPERDQPQHF	TGTGCCAGCTCACCGGAAAGAGATCAGCCCCAGCATTTT
TRBV5-6	TRBD2	NA	TRBJ2-3	CASSLGRSGRDTDTQYF	TGTGCCAGCAGCTTGGGGAGGAGCGGGAGGGACACAGATACGCAGTATTTT
TRBV28	NA	once	TRBJ1-2	CASSPQGVGYTF	TGTGCCAGCAGTCCTCAGGGCGTTGGCTACACCTTC
TRBV14	TRBD1	NA	TRBJ2-5	CASSRGQGRTSKVTQYF	TGTGCCAGCAGCCGGGGACAGGGTAGAACTAGTAAAGTGACCCAGTACTTC
TRBV15	NA	NA	TRBJ1-5	CATSRDKGNNQPQHF	TGTGCCACCAGCAGAGATAAGGGGAACAATCAGCCCCAGCATTTT
TRBV5-4	TRBD2	NA	TRBJ2-3	CASSLASGTTDTQYF	TGTGCCAGCAGCTTGGCCAGCGGGACTACAGATACGCAGTATTTT
TRBV7-3	NA	NA	TRBJ1-5	CASSSLTDSNQPQHF	TGTGCCAGCAGCTCTTTGACGGATAGCAATCAGCCCCAGCATTTT
TRBV18	TRBD1	NA	TRBJ2-2	CASSPATGEGELFF	TGTGCCAGCTCACCGGCAACAGGGGAAGGGGAGCTGTTTTTT
TRBV11-2	TRBD2	NA	TRBJ2-1	CASSQVASGSNEQFF	TGTGCCAGCAGCCAGGTCGCTAGCGGGAGTAATGAGCAGTTCTTC
TRBV2	NA	NA	TRBJ2-7	CASSDLDEQYF	TGTGCCAGCAGTGACCTCGACGAGCAGTACTTC
TRBV13	TRBD1	NA	TRBJ1-2	CASSSSGTGGSNYGYTF	TGTGCCAGCAGCTCGTCCGGGACAGGGGGTTCTAACTATGGCTACACCTTC
TRBV18	TRBD2	NA	TRBJ2-3	CASSRGLAETDTQYF	TGTGCCAGCTCACGGGGACTAGCGGAGACAGATACGCAGTATTTT
TRBV11-2	NA	NA	TRBJ1-3	CASSPSWTGNTIYF	TGTGCCAGCAGCCCCTCCTGGACTGGAAACACCATATATTTT
TRBV7-3	NA	NA	TRBJ2-2	CASSPTRSNTGELFF	TGTGCCAGCAGCCCAACCCGCTCGAACACCGGGGAGCTGTTTTTT
TRBV30	NA	NA	TRBJ1-4	CAWSVLRGEKLFF	TGTGCCTGGAGTGTCCTACGCGGGGAAAAACTGTTTTTT
TRBV5-4	TRBD1	NA	TRBJ2-3	CASSWFLGTGGSTDTQYF	TGTGCCAGCAGCTGGTTCCTGGGGACAGGGGGTAGCACAGATACGCAGTATTTT
TRBV19	NA	NA	TRBJ1-5	CASSIYGQPQHF	TGTGCCAGTAGTATTTACGGTCAGCCCCAGCATTTT
TRBV30	NA	NA	TRBJ2-7	CAWGAHSEQYF	TGTGCCTGGGGGGCCCATAGCGAGCAGTACTTC
TRBV4-1	NA	NA	TRBJ2-7	CASSRGQGGTYEQYF	TGCGCCAGCAGCCGAGGACAGGGAGGGACCTACGAGCAGTACTTC
TRBV2	NA	NA	TRBJ1-4	CASSDAGVEKLFF	TGTGCCAGCAGTGATGCAGGGGTTGAAAAACTGTTTTTT
TRBV5-1	TRBD1	NA	TRBJ2-2	CASSLRDRVNTGELFF	TGCGCCAGCAGCTTGAGGGACAGGGTGAACACCGGGGAGCTGTTTTTT